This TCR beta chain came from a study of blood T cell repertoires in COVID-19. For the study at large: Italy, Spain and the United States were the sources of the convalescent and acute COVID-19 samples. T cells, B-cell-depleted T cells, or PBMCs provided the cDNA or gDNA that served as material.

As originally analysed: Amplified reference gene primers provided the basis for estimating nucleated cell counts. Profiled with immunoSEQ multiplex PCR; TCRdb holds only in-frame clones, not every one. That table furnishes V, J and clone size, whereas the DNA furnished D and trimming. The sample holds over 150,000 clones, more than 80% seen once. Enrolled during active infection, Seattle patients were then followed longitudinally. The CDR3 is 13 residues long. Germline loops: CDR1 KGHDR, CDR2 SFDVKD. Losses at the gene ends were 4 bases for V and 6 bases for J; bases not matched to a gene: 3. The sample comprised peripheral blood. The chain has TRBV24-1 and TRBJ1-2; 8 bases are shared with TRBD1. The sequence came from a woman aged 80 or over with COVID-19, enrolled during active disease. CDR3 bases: TGTGCCACCAGTGACCCGACAGGGGATGGCTACACCTTC. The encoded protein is CATSDPTGDGYTF.